A single sample is the source of the 5 T cell receptor beta chains below, sequenced in a study of a mutant IDH1 vaccine in newly diagnosed glioma. Sequenced by immunoSEQ multiplex PCR; TCRdb stores in-frame clones only, minus some. Here the sample spans approximately 80,000 clones, approximately 80% being singletons. The time point here: week 47, end of study. The content of each vaccine dose was 300 ug of mutant IDH1 20-mer peptide, and topical imiquimod accompanied it. These receptors lack a known antigen. The sample consisted of PBMCs, taken from a glioma patient whose treatment included an IDH1 peptide vaccine. These receptor sequences come from a man between 40 and 49 years old with glioma.

The rearrangement links TRBV15 to TRBJ2-5; D is uncertain. The CDR3 runs to 14 residues. With 1 base removed from V and 0 bases from J, the gap between germline ends came to 6 bases. Looked up from germline, CDR1 is LNHNV and CDR2 is YYDKDF (reference sequence). DNA for the CDR3: TGTGCCACCAGCAGAGGCCGGTACCAAGAGACCCAGTACTTC. Translating it yields CATSRGRYQETQYF. The entire variable domain, with the rest obtained from reference TRBV15 and TRBJ2-5, is as follows: DAMVIQNPRYQVTQFGKPVTLSCSQTLNHNVMYWYQQKSSQAPKLLFHYYDKDFNNEADTPDNFQSRRPNTSFCFLDIRSPGLGDTAMYLCATSRGRYQETQYFGPGTRLLVL.

The gene calls are TRBV4-2 and TRBJ2-7, with 7 bases matching TRBD2. Looked up from germline, CDR1 is LGHNA and CDR2 is YNFKEQ. J lost 3 bases, V lost 0 bases, and 11 bases had no gene match. This CDR3 has 17 amino acids. The CDR3 sequence is CASSQDSGIERGYEQYF. The CDR3 region has the DNA TGTGCCAGCAGCCAAGACAGTGGGATCGAGCGGGGCTACGAGCAGTACTTC.

This chain joins TRBV7-6 and TRBJ2-5; D is possibly TRBD1 (5 bases). The V gene's germline CDR1 is SGHVS and CDR2 FNYEAQ. This CDR3 spans 16 amino acids. V lost 5 bases to trimming and J lost 0 bases, with 16 bases between them. CDR3 sequence reads: CASSKQAGWDQETQYF. The CDR3 DNA sequence: TGTGCCAGCAGCAAGCAGGCAGGGTGGGACCAAGAGACCCAGTACTTC.

This chain joins TRBV18 and TRBJ2-1; 10 positions match TRBD2. Losses at the gene ends were 5 bases for V and 4 bases for J; bases not matched to a gene: 8. CDR1 is KGHSH, CDR2 LQKENI, per germline. The CDR3 loop spans 16 amino acids. CDR3: CASSNVKREGYNEQFF. The CDR3 region has the DNA TGTGCCAGCTCAAATGTCAAGCGGGAGGGATACAATGAGCAGTTCTTC.

The chain employs TRBV28 and TRBJ2-7, with a possible D match to TRBD2 (6 bases). The germline V gene encodes CDR1 MDHEN and CDR2 SYDVKM. The CDR3 runs 16 residues. The V gene lost 3 bases and the J gene lost 4 bases, with 19 bases spanning the gap. The CDR3 loop reads CASSLARGSRGYEQYF. DNA of the CDR3: TGTGCCAGCAGTTTGGCCCGGGGGAGTAGAGGTTACGAGCAGTACTTC.